This TCR beta chain is from a study of shared clonotypes between healthy human individuals. Overall study: Researchers assigned three CD4 naive, three CD4 memory, two CD8 naive and one CD8 memory plate to each donor.

The V segment lost 5 bases and the J segment 7 bases; nucleotides outside the gene matches: 12. The CDR3 contains 16 residues. CDR1 SGHTA and CDR2 FQGNSA come from the germline V gene. Terminally differentiated effector memory CD45RA+ cells were excluded from the naive CD8 cells, which were CD45RO-negative and positively selected for CCR7. Execution of the assay was at deep level. Some 30,000 T cell genomes, or approximately 0.2 ug DNA, went into the sorted-subset replicate PCRs. As originally analysed: There were no quality scores in the junction-only immunoSEQ sequences, so filtering differed. Clones were read by immunoSEQ multiplex PCR, and TCRdb kept only the in-frame ones, dropping some. The D gene and trimming were derived from the DNA, and the V and J assignments and clone size from that table. The sample has around 2.1 million clones; 85% to 95% are singletons.

The sequenced sample consisted of naive CD8+ T cells from PBMCs. This chain links TRBV7-2 with TRBJ2-1; 9 nucleotides line up with TRBD1. This sequence originates from a man aged 18 to 29 in good health. Some clones in this sample may be carry-over from other donors' samples. The CDR3 sequence: CASSTTGTGYLNEQFF. In DNA form, the CDR3 reads TGTGCCAGCAGCACAACCGGGACAGGGTACCTTAATGAGCAGTTCTTC.